The source of this T cell receptor (beta chain) is a study of CD8 T cells in ankylosing spondylitis. Study-wide findings and caveats: It appeared that ankylosing spondylitis blood was characterized by a TCR beta motif of fewer than 10 highly homologous variants. Within matched ankylosing spondylitis synovial fluid, disease-linked clones were reportedly significantly enriched.

Germline V gives CDR1 ENHRY, CDR2 SYGVKD. J gave up 8 bases and V 3 bases, and 4 bases lay outside the gene matches. The CDR3 runs 15 residues. This clonotype was detected ten times or more. The antigen remains undetermined. Making the TCR beta libraries involved quantitative 5'-RACE with molecular barcodes. Each CDR3 protein gets one entry after TCRdb re-called the 5' RACE reads with MiXCR. The table has roughly 440,000 distinct CDR3 sequences, approximately 17% seen once. The chain carries TRBV10-3 and TRBJ2-1; 13 positions agree with TRBD2. Sequences were obtained from blood, either unsorted or a sorted T cell fraction (not recorded which). The source of this sequence is a male donor with ankylosing spondylitis. The CDR3 here is CAISDRLAGGHEQFF. Here the CDR3 DNA reads TGTGCCATCAGTGATCGACTAGCGGGAGGCCATGAGCAGTTCTTC.